The entry below describes one T cell receptor (beta chain). No antigen is known for it. These data are taken from a study of blood T cells in healthy people across ages. A second about 7 to 11 cycle PCR used barcoded and J-beta primers. TCRdb re-derived calls from the 5' RACE reads in MiXCR, one entry per CDR3 protein. Seen here are more than 800,000 distinct CDR3 sequences, around 30% observed once, and the top ten hold about 18%. Healthy Caucasian individuals from Russia aged roughly 6 to 90 served as donors. Overall study results and limits: With age, beta diversity per million T cells declined roughly linearly, significantly by 40.

This CDR3 comprises 12 residues. Trimming cost V 6 bases and J 3 bases, with 7 bases left between them. Sequenced sample: blood. The sequence was collected from a woman of 80 years or more in good health. The chain uses TRBV12-3 or TRBV12-4 and TRBJ2-3; D is unclear. The CDR3 region has the DNA TGTGCCAGCAGGATCCGGACAGATACGCAGTATTTT. Residues: CASRIRTDTQYF.